The rows below give T cell receptor beta chains drawn from one sample of a study of blood T cells in healthy people across ages. TCRdb recomputed calls from the 5' RACE reads with MiXCR, one row per CDR3 protein. The data show 650,000 to 800,000 distinct CDR3 sequences, with around two fifths seen just once and roughly a fifth held by the top ten. What was sequenced was blood. These receptors all stem from a man aged 60 to 69 in good health. The CDR3 runs from the conserved cysteine through the conserved F or W. Each record gives: V gene, clone size, J gene, CDR3 protein. Clone sizes are given selectively: once, few, many, or a class where the clone is expanded.

TRBV28	-	TRBJ2-7	CASRPGENPYEQYF
TRBV28	-	TRBJ1-1	CASRTAGSANTEAFF
TRBV11-2	-	TRBJ2-4	CASSSAAENIQYF
TRBV20-1	few	TRBJ2-5	CSARVPGGSEQYF
TRBV5-1	-	TRBJ1-1	CASSTVDRNRNTEAFF
TRBV28	-	TRBJ1-6	CASSSQQGLHNSPLHF
TRBV4-1	many	TRBJ2-1	CASSPTSGGSSYNEQFF
TRBV20-1	-	TRBJ2-3	CSARTGGPYTTDTQYF
TRBV5-1	-	TRBJ2-5	CASRESPEGETQYF
TRBV30	-	TRBJ2-7	CAWDSSSYEQYF
TRBV4-3	-	TRBJ1-2	CASSQAGTRGYTF
TRBV7-2	-	TRBJ2-1	CASSLMRPSSYNEQFF
TRBV12-3/TRBV12-4	-	TRBJ2-5	CASRPSGGAIGQYF
TRBV6-2/TRBV6-3	-	TRBJ2-3	CASRQPGTGSPDTQYF
TRBV4-3	-	TRBJ2-3	CASSQSGTSGFSTDTQYF
TRBV20-1	-	TRBJ2-7	CSARFHSGGYHEQYF
TRBV29-1	many	TRBJ2-7	CSVVRGGFEQYF
TRBV29-1	many	TRBJ2-7	CSVEIRGYEQYF
TRBV5-6	-	TRBJ2-1	CASSSGDRKYNEQFF
TRBV6-2/TRBV6-3	-	TRBJ2-1	CASSLGDDEQFF
TRBV10-3	few	TRBJ2-7	CAISETQIKGDEQYF
TRBV6-2/TRBV6-3	-	TRBJ1-1	CATTAQGSTEAFF
TRBV29-1	few	-	CSVAVGGDEQYF
TRBV5-4	-	TRBJ2-5	CASSWETGYEETQYF
TRBV20-1	-	TRBJ2-5	CSARDVLAGGRETQYF
TRBV28	-	TRBJ2-3	CASSLLASGGEGMQYF
TRBV11-2	few	TRBJ2-6	CASSLRTTASLSGANVLTF
TRBV20-1	-	-	CSATIRREWNIQYF
TRBV2	few	TRBJ2-5	CASSDLGEDQETQYF
TRBV7-2	-	TRBJ2-7	CASSLTTGTEQYF
TRBV7-9	-	TRBJ1-1	CASSLWGRDGVDTEAFF
TRBV7-2	once	TRBJ1-2	CASSFRDGDYGYTF
TRBV2	few	TRBJ2-3	CARTAGGTDTQYF
TRBV27	-	TRBJ1-2	CASSLLGTGDNGYTF
TRBV28	-	TRBJ2-5	CASSYKQDLETQYF
TRBV4-1	few	TRBJ2-4	CASSHSGRVNIQYF
TRBV21-1	-	TRBJ1-6	CASSPRLIPRQGRNSPLHF
TRBV7-2	-	TRBJ2-5	CASRFGTEETQYF
TRBV6-5	-	TRBJ2-5	CASSWTGETQYF
TRBV7-9	-	TRBJ2-7	CASREGYEQYF
TRBV12-3/TRBV12-4	-	TRBJ1-3	CASSSPEGNTIYF
TRBV18	-	TRBJ1-6	CASTPRGTVGNSPLHF
TRBV7-9	once	TRBJ2-1	CASSFYSSGSYTEQFF
TRBV3-1	-	TRBJ1-1	CASSQTDWNTEAFF
TRBV19	-	TRBJ2-7	CASSIRDGLAYEQYF
TRBV10-3	-	TRBJ1-5	CAISESTAAGVSNQPQHF
TRBV27	-	TRBJ2-4	CASSSGSGNIQYF
TRBV28	-	TRBJ2-7	CASTNLYEQYF
TRBV28	-	TRBJ2-3	CASRPGWSSTDTQYF
TRBV11-3	-	TRBJ2-7	CASSPGGSGYEQYF
TRBV5-6	many	TRBJ2-7	CASSSTGTGNYEQYF
TRBV6-6	few	TRBJ2-3	CASRERGGGTDTQYF
TRBV5-6	-	TRBJ1-2	CASSFADREDYYGYTF